This T cell receptor (beta chain) was retrieved from a study of regulatory T cells in long-lasting Graves disease. Through Arm-PCR of CDR3 regions and iRepertoire HTBI primers, TCR beta libraries were built. TCRdb passed the multiplex PCR reads through MiXCR, listing each CDR3 protein once. This sample has 240,000 or so distinct CDR3 sequences, with 20% found just once. This clonotype turned up a few times. Its antigen is not identified. Study-level results: Fewer public clonotypes were shared by new patients (around 990) than by persistent patients (around 2,900).

The sample's time point: newly diagnosed GD, antithyroid drugs for less than 3 months. There was RNA extracted from PBMCs, and the TCR library was made from it. CDR1 and CDR2 (germline): MDHEN, SYDVKM. With 7 bases removed from V and 0 bases from J, the gap between germline ends came to 15 bases. The CDR3 totals 16 residues. This sequence originates from a female donor with Graves disease. This specimen was peripheral blood mononuclear cells (PBMCs), taken at new diagnosis, from a patient treated with antithyroid drugs. The V call is TRBV28, the J call TRBJ1-4, with D perhaps matching TRBD1 (5 bases). CDR3 bases: TGTGCCAGCACCTCCCAGGGCCCCGCAACTAATGAAAAACTGTTTTTT. This codes for CASTSQGPATNEKLFF.